One and the same sample provided the 15 T cell receptor beta chains below, sequenced in a study of control samples from healthy donors and cancer patients (dated by TCRdb to about 2020). The method was the immunoSEQ multiplex PCR assay. TCRdb provides this immuneACCESS table in a form limited to in-frame rearrangements. Some clones are lacking; in checked studies, under half of them reflect an unresolved V gene, and why the rest are absent is not known. For this sample the table gives tens of thousands of clones, of which around 81% were detected only once. The ten largest clonotypes hold roughly 19% of the sample. Input material: blood. These receptors came from a man aged 25 to 40 in good health.

The chain employs TRBV11-2 and TRBJ2-1; D gene uncertain. Per germline, CDR1 SGHAT and CDR2 FQNNGV. Trimming took off 7 bases at V and 0 bases at J, with 10 bases between the two ends. There are 14 residues in the CDR3. The CDR3 sequence is CASTLRLSYNEQFF. The CDR3 nucleotides read TGTGCCAGCACCCTCAGGCTCTCCTACAATGAGCAGTTCTTC.

The chain links TRBV28 to TRBJ1-5; the match to TRBD1 covers 8 bases. Germline CDR1 reads MDHEN; CDR2 reads SYDVKM. J gave up 5 bases and V 4 bases, and 1 base lay outside the gene matches. The length of the CDR3 is 13 residues. CDR3 sequence reads: CASSSQGDQPQHF. The DNA of the CDR3 is TGTGCCAGCAGTTCACAGGGGGATCAGCCCCAGCATTTT.

The chain joins TRBV18 to TRBJ1-5; the match to TRBD1 covers 9 bases. The CDR3 is 18 amino acids. J lost 1 base, V lost 4 bases, and 11 bases had no gene match. Per the germline V gene, CDR1 is KGHSH and CDR2 is LQKENI. This chain's CDR3 is CASSLEVQGALSNQPQHF. The CDR3 DNA reads as TGTGCCAGCTCACTGGAAGTACAGGGGGCCCTGAGCAATCAGCCCCAGCATTTT.

This chain connects TRBV19 to TRBJ2-7; the D gene is possibly TRBD2 (7 bases). The CDR3 is 15 amino acids. The germline gives CDR1 LNHDA, CDR2 SQIVND (reference sequence). Trimming shortened V by 2 bases and J by 4 bases, and 15 bases separated the two germline ends. The CDR3 bases are TGTGCCAGTAGTATACGTGCGGGGGCACGGTACGAGCAGTACTTC. The encoded protein is CASSIRAGARYEQYF.

The chain recombines TRBV24-1 with TRBJ1-2; D is unresolved. The V gene lost 3 bases and the J gene lost 2 bases, with 6 bases spanning the gap. Per the germline V gene, CDR1 is KGHDR and CDR2 is SFDVKD. There are 13 residues in the CDR3. CDR3 coding DNA: TGTGCCACCAGTGATACCGGGAACTATGGCTACACCTTC. Its protein is CATSDTGNYGYTF.

The rearrangement joins TRBV11-2 to TRBJ1-1; 9 positions match TRBD1. The junction had 9 bases not matched to a gene; V was cut back by 5 bases and J by 5 bases. Germline loops: CDR1 SGHAT, CDR2 FQNNGV. The CDR3 totals 15 residues. CDR3 in DNA: TGTGCCAGCAGCGCCGACAGGGGGAGAGGAACTGAAGCTTTCTTT. This sequence encodes CASSADRGRGTEAFF.

The chain is built from TRBV2 and TRBJ1-5; D is perhaps TRBD1 (6 bases). Germline values: CDR1 SNHLY, CDR2 FYNNEI. Trimming shortened V by 2 bases and J by 3 bases, and 8 bases separated the two germline ends. CDR3 size: 14 residues. The CDR3 is CASSEQGYNQPQHF. For the CDR3, the DNA is TGTGCCAGCAGTGAACAGGGGTACAATCAGCCCCAGCATTTT.

This chain joins TRBV5-1 and TRBJ2-7; TRBD2 agrees at 8 bases. The trim removed 4 bases at V and 6 bases at J, leaving 12 bases unmatched. Germline CDR1 and CDR2: SGHRS and YFSETQ. The CDR3 sequence is 15 residues long. In nucleotides, the CDR3 is TGCGCCAGCAGCCTCGGGCCGGGACTAGAAGGCGAGCAGTACTTC. This encodes CASSLGPGLEGEQYF.

V and J are TRBV11-2 and TRBJ2-7; D is possibly TRBD1 (6 bases). Trimming stripped 5 bases from V and 1 base from J, with 12 bases between. Germline lookup yields CDR1 SGHAT and CDR2 FQNNGV. CDR3 length: 14 amino acids. The CDR3 region has the DNA TGTGCCAGCAGCCAAACAACAGGGTCCTACGAGCAGTACTTC. Its translation: CASSQTTGSYEQYF. Full variable domain (remainder filled in from reference TRBV11-2 and TRBJ2-7): EAGVAQSPRYKIIEKRQSVAFWCNPISGHATLYWYQQILGQGPKLLIQFQNNGVVDDSQLPKDRFSAERLKGVDSTLKIQPAKLEDSAVYLCASSQTTGSYEQYFGPGTRLTVT.

This clone was picked up one time. Distinct nucleotide sequences in the sample also encode this CDR3. This chain joins TRBV5-4 and TRBJ2-3, with D unclear. The germline V gene encodes CDR1 SGHNT and CDR2 YYREEE (reference sequence). V lost 4 bases to trimming and J lost 0 bases, with 3 bases between them. The CDR3 extends over 12 amino acids. The CDR3 loop reads CASSLSTDTQYF. Here the CDR3 DNA reads TGTGCCAGCAGCCTGAGCACAGATACGCAGTATTTT. The variable domain in full, with the rest retrieved from reference TRBV5-4 and TRBJ2-3, is ETGVTQSPTHLIKTRGQQVTLRCSSQSGHNTVSWYQQALGQGPQFIFQYYREEENGRGNFPPRFSGLQFPNYSSELNVNALELDDSALYLCASSLSTDTQYFGPGTRLTVL.

J is TRBJ2-3 and V is TRBV9; TRBD1 is a possible D gene (6 bases). V lost 0 bases to trimming and J lost 6 bases, with 8 bases between them. Per germline, CDR1 SGDLS and CDR2 YYNGEE. CDR3 length: 13 amino acids. CDR3 nucleotide sequence: TGTGCCAGCAGCGTAGACAGGGTTGATACGCAGTATTTT. Translation: CASSVDRVDTQYF.

V and J are TRBV10-3 and TRBJ2-3; 13 positions agree with TRBD2. The trim removed 6 bases at V and 13 bases at J, leaving 1 base unmatched. CDR3 size: 11 residues. The germline gives CDR1 ENHRY, CDR2 SYGVKD. CDR3: CAIRGLAGKYF. CDR3 DNA sequence: TGTGCCATCAGGGGACTAGCGGGGAAGTATTTT.

V is TRBV18 and J is TRBJ2-7, with 9 bases identical to TRBD1. This CDR3 region has 14 residues. CDR1 is KGHSH, CDR2 LQKENI, per germline. Trimming cost V 4 bases and J 2 bases; bases outside gene matches: 3. The CDR3, as DNA: TGTGCCAGCTCACGGGACAGGGAGGCCTACGAGCAGTACTTC. Protein product: CASSRDREAYEQYF.

The chain links TRBV27 to TRBJ1-2, with 7 bases that match TRBD1. Germline assignment: CDR1 MNHEY and CDR2 SMNVEV (reference sequence). This CDR3 region has 15 residues. After removal of 4 bases from V and 2 bases from J, the junction contained 7 bases not matched to a gene. The CDR3 nucleotides are TGTGCCAGCAGTTATCTACAGGGGCGGAACTATGGCTACACCTTC. This sequence encodes CASSYLQGRNYGYTF.

V and J are TRBV6-6 and TRBJ1-2, with TRBD1 identical over 11 bases. Germline CDR1 reads MNHNY; CDR2 reads SVGAGI (reference sequence). V gave up 6 bases and J gave up 8 bases; unmatched junction bases: 14. This CDR3 is built from 16 residues. CDR3 region: CASSYGGQGAPGGYTF. The CDR3 coding sequence is TGTGCCAGCAGCTACGGCGGACAGGGGGCGCCTGGAGGCTACACCTTC.